Sequencing of this TCR beta chain was carried out in a study of glioma-infiltrating T cells. CDR1 and CDR2 from the germline V gene are MNHNS and SASEGT. Trimming pared 5 bases from V and 6 bases from J, leaving 8 bases between. There are 13 residues in the CDR3. In its sample, this clonotype was seen many times. Its specificity is not known. Study conclusions and caveats: Non-neoplastic patients had below-expected tissue-blood divergence, while all gliomas exceeded expectation. Tissue and blood shared very few CDR3 sequences.

The iRepertoire nested amplicon-rescue multiplex PCR amplified TCR alpha and beta CDR3s from RNA. One-step reverse transcription and amplification started from about 100-400 ng of tissue mRNA or PBMC total RNA. TCRdb re-called the multiplex PCR reads through MiXCR, storing one row per CDR3 protein. The data contain around 180,000 distinct CDR3 sequences, more than 35% of them seen just once; the ten biggest clones take up 5.2%. V gene TRBV6-1 combines with J gene TRBJ1-6, with D perhaps matching TRBD1 (5 bases). The sequenced sample was glioma tissue, nonneoplastic brain tissue, or PBMCs (not recorded which). The receptor was isolated from a human donor with low-grade glioma or glioblastoma, undergoing nonglioma brain surgery, or in good health (not recorded which). The CDR3 DNA reads TGTGCCAGCAGTCGGCAGGGTAATTCACCCCTCCACTTT. Translating it yields CASSRQGNSPLHF.